The 29 T cell receptor beta chains below all came from one sample that was sequenced in a study of control samples from healthy donors and cancer patients. Only in-frame clones appear in the TCRdb table, and some are missing; sequencing was by immunoSEQ multiplex PCR. Of roughly 88,000 clones listed, roughly 93% are singletons. The sequenced material came from blood. These receptors came from a young man in good health.

V gene TRBV6-2 or TRBV6-3 combines with J gene TRBJ2-7, with D hard to call. This CDR3 is built from 15 residues. V shed 0 bases and J shed 4 bases, with 13 bases lying between them. From germline, CDR1 is MNHEY and CDR2 SVGEGT. This CDR3 is CASSYSAQRRYEQYF. CDR3 nucleotide sequence: TGTGCCAGCAGTTACTCTGCCCAGAGACGGTACGAGCAGTACTTC.

The CDR3 sequence is CASSSGLSTDTQYF. The CDR3 nucleotides read TGCGCCAGCAGCTCGGGGTTGAGCACAGATACGCAGTATTTT. The gene calls are TRBV5-1 and TRBJ2-3, with TRBD2 as a possible D gene (5 bases). The length of the CDR3 is 14 residues. The germline gives CDR1 SGHRS, CDR2 YFSETQ. Trimming removed 3 bases at V and 0 bases at J, with 8 bases between.

V gene TRBV18 combines with J gene TRBJ1-2, with D possibly matching TRBD1 (5 bases). Between the trimmed V and J ends, which lost 3 bases and 8 bases, there was a span of 22 bases. This CDR3 contains 16 residues. In germline, CDR1 is KGHSH, CDR2 LQKENI. Here the CDR3 DNA reads TGTGCCAGCTCACCGTTACGGGCGGGGCCAACCGACGGCTACACCTTC. Translating gives CASSPLRAGPTDGYTF. Full variable domain (remainder filled in from reference TRBV18 and TRBJ1-2): NAGVMQNPRHLVRRRGQEARLRCSPMKGHSHVYWYRQLPEEGLKFMVYLQKENIIDESGMPKERFSAEFPKEGPSILRIQQVVRGDSAAYFCASSPLRAGPTDGYTFGSGTRLTVV.

The rearrangement joins TRBV27 to TRBJ1-1; TRBD1 agrees at 9 bases. After removal of 0 bases from V and 4 bases from J, the junction contained 6 bases not matched to a gene. Germline lookup yields CDR1 MNHEY and CDR2 SMNVEV (reference sequence). The CDR3 is 16 amino acids. In nucleotides, the CDR3 is TGTGCCAGCAGTTTATCACAGGGGGCGTTGAGCACTGAAGCTTTCTTT. This sequence encodes CASSLSQGALSTEAFF.

The chain joins TRBV18 to TRBJ1-2, with 7 bases fitting TRBD1. Germline V gene lookup returns CDR1 KGHSH and CDR2 LQKENI. The V and J ends lost 3 bases and 0 bases, in that order; junction bases with no gene match: 4. This CDR3 has 15 amino acids. CDR3 amino acids: CASSPRTGSNYGYTF. For the CDR3, the DNA is TGTGCCAGCTCACCCAGGACAGGCTCTAACTATGGCTACACCTTC.

The rearrangement uses TRBV11-2 and TRBJ1-1, with D perhaps matching TRBD1 (6 bases). Per germline, CDR1 SGHAT and CDR2 FQNNGV. Trimming shortened V by 1 base and J by 5 bases, and 11 bases separated the two germline ends. The CDR3 contains 14 residues. CDR3 region: CASSLVTGQTEAFF. For the CDR3, the DNA is TGTGCCAGCAGCTTAGTCACAGGGCAAACTGAAGCTTTCTTT.

This clone was seen once. The genes are TRBV6-4 and TRBJ1-3; TRBD1 agrees at 8 bases. V was pared by 4 bases and J by 0 bases, with 2 bases of the junction left unmatched. Looked up from germline, CDR1 is MRHNA and CDR2 is SNTAGT. This CDR3 has 15 amino acids. CDR3 DNA sequence: TGTGCCAGCAGTGCAGGGGGCTTCTCTGGAAACACCATATATTTT. Its protein is CASSAGGFSGNTIYF.

V is TRBV4-1 and J is TRBJ1-2, with 9 bases matching TRBD1. Germline CDR1 reads MGHRA; CDR2 reads YSYEKL. This CDR3 region has 16 residues. V was clipped by 1 base and J by 4 bases; unmatched bases: 7. The CDR3 coding sequence is TGCGCCAGCAGCCAAGGGGGACAGGGTACGCGCTATGGCTACACCTTC. This gives the protein CASSQGGQGTRYGYTF.

This chain connects TRBV7-3 to TRBJ2-1; 8 nucleotides align to TRBD2. J was trimmed by 2 bases and V by 8 bases; bases with no gene match: 14. The CDR3 length is 17 residues. CDR1 is SGHTA, CDR2 FQGTGA, per germline. CDR3 DNA: TGTGCCAGCTCCTCGGGCGGGGGGCAGGTAGCCTACAATGAGCAGTTCTTC. Translated: CASSSGGGQVAYNEQFF.

A single count supports this clone. The chain carries TRBV4-2 and TRBJ2-5; maybe TRBD2 (6 bases). Trimming took 4 bases from V and 4 from J, leaving 16 bases between them. Germline loops: CDR1 LGHNA, CDR2 YNFKEQ. This CDR3 has 15 residues. In DNA form, the CDR3 reads TGTGCCAGCAGCCGTGGGGACTCCCTCCGAGAGACCCAGTACTTC. This translates into CASSRGDSLRETQYF.

The chain recombines TRBV4-1 with TRBJ2-7, with TRBD1 as a possible D gene (5 bases). The CDR3 runs 13 residues. Per the germline V gene, CDR1 is MGHRA and CDR2 is YSYEKL. V was cut by 6 bases and J by 2 bases, with 11 bases left in between. The CDR3: CASSPDSTYEQYF. The CDR3 DNA reads as TGCGCCAGCAGTCCCGACAGTACCTACGAGCAGTACTTC.

V and J are TRBV2 and TRBJ2-1; D may be TRBD1 (5 bases). The CDR3 consists of 12 residues. V shed 6 bases and J shed 7 bases, with 10 bases lying between them. Germline CDR1 and CDR2: SNHLY and FYNNEI. The CDR3 protein is CASSFRQNEQFF. CDR3 nucleotide sequence: TGTGCCAGCAGCTTTAGACAGAATGAGCAGTTCTTC.

The chain combines TRBV5-1 with TRBJ1-4; no clear D. Germline V gene data show CDR1 as SGHRS and CDR2 as YFSETQ. The V end lost 5 bases, the J end lost 3 bases, and 8 bases lay between the germline ends. The CDR3 totals 13 residues. The DNA for the CDR3 is TGCGCCAGCAGGACGGGATCTAATGAAAAACTGTTTTTT. This encodes CASRTGSNEKLFF.

This chain joins TRBV7-8 and TRBJ2-1; a weak D match, TRBD2 (6 bases). The germline V and J ends were trimmed by 1 base and 3 bases, with 13 bases remaining between them. Germline V CDR1 and CDR2: SGHVS, FQNEAQ. The CDR3 has 16 amino acids. In DNA, the CDR3 is TGTGCCAGCAGCTTAGTAGGTCGCGGGAACTACAATGAGCAGTTCTTC. This gives the protein CASSLVGRGNYNEQFF.

V is TRBV9 and J is TRBJ2-1; 10 bases are shared with TRBD2. V lost 0 bases and J lost 9; bases outside the gene matches: 3. The CDR3 totals 14 residues. Germline V lookup: CDR1 SGDLS, CDR2 YYNGEE. CDR3 protein: CASSVVASGGEQFF. Here the CDR3 DNA reads TGTGCCAGCAGCGTAGTAGCTAGCGGGGGTGAGCAGTTCTTC. Supplemented by reference TRBV9 and TRBJ2-1, the full variable domain reads DSGVTQTPKHLITATGQRVTLRCSPRSGDLSVYWYQQSLDQGLQFLIQYYNGEERAKGNILERFSAQQFPDLHSELNLSSLELGDSALYFCASSVVASGGEQFFGPGTRLTVL.

This clone was found once. This sequence joins TRBV7-9 and TRBJ2-1, with D tentatively TRBD1 (6 bases). With 8 bases removed from V and 8 bases from J, the gap between germline ends came to 19 bases. Germline CDR1 SEHNR, CDR2 FQNEAQ (reference sequence). CDR3 length equals 14 residues. The CDR3 coding sequence is TGTGCCAGCGCAAACCCAGGACAGACCGATGAGCAGTTCTTC. Translation gives CASANPGQTDEQFF.

This clone has only a few counts. This chain uses TRBV6-1 with TRBJ2-7, with 7 nucleotides matching TRBD1. The CDR3 runs 14 residues. V gave up 1 base and J gave up 0 bases; unmatched junction bases: 0. The germline V gene encodes CDR1 MNHNS and CDR2 SASEGT. The CDR3: CASSEGDSSYEQYF. As DNA, the CDR3 is TGTGCCAGCAGTGAAGGGGACAGCTCCTACGAGCAGTACTTC.

The J gene is TRBJ2-1, the V gene TRBV9, with D unclear. Germline values: CDR1 SGDLS, CDR2 YYNGEE. Trimming left V 0 bases short and J 9 bases short, with 13 bases between. There are 14 residues in the CDR3. The DNA for the CDR3 is TGTGCCAGCAGCGTAGAGGGCCACCGTGCTGAGCAGTTCTTC. It codes for CASSVEGHRAEQFF. The complete variable domain, with remaining parts taken from reference TRBV9 and TRBJ2-1, reads DSGVTQTPKHLITATGQRVTLRCSPRSGDLSVYWYQQSLDQGLQFLIQYYNGEERAKGNILERFSAQQFPDLHSELNLSSLELGDSALYFCASSVEGHRAEQFFGPGTRLTVL.

The CDR3 DNA reads TGTGCCAGCTCACTCCCAAACAGTAACTATGGCTACACCTTC. Its protein is CASSLPNSNYGYTF. The chain combines TRBV18 with TRBJ1-2; D is undetermined. The V and J ends lost 4 bases and 1 base respectively, with 10 bases between them. Germline V gene lookup returns CDR1 KGHSH and CDR2 LQKENI. This CDR3 region has 14 residues.

The V and J genes are TRBV25-1 and TRBJ1-1; D is unresolved. V was pared by 0 bases and J by 5 bases, with 13 bases between. CDR1 and CDR2 (germline): MGHDK, SYGVNS. The CDR3 totals 15 residues. This chain's CDR3 is CASSEYGVGKTEAFF. In nucleotides, the CDR3 is TGTGCCAGCAGTGAATATGGGGTAGGCAAAACTGAAGCTTTCTTT.

The chain couples TRBV2 to TRBJ1-2, with D maybe TRBD1 (5 bases). The germline V and J ends were trimmed by 2 bases and 3 bases, with 10 bases remaining between them. Per germline, CDR1 SNHLY and CDR2 FYNNEI. The CDR3 has 14 residues. DNA for the CDR3: TGTGCCAGCAGTGAAAGGGGCTCTCACTATGGCTACACCTTC. Translated, it gives CASSERGSHYGYTF.

In nucleotides, the CDR3 is TGTGCCAGCTCACCACCTTCCGAAGGGGGGTGGGATTATAGCAATCAGCCCCAGCATTTT. This encodes CASSPPSEGGWDYSNQPQHF. The chain couples TRBV18 to TRBJ1-5; a possible D gene is TRBD1 (6 bases). Trimming stripped 0 bases from V and 0 bases from J, with 21 bases between. CDR3 length equals 20 residues. The V gene's germline CDR1 is KGHSH and CDR2 LQKENI.

The rearrangement links TRBV10-1 to TRBJ1-5; D not resolved. This CDR3 region has 18 residues. The germline gives CDR1 WNHNN, CDR2 SYGVQD (reference sequence). Trimming left V 2 bases short and J 9 bases short, with 26 bases between. Written as DNA, the CDR3 is TGCGCCAGCAGTGAGCCGCTTCACCCAAGCACCGCCGAACGGCCCCAGCATTTT. Translation: CASSEPLHPSTAERPQHF.

The chain employs TRBV18 and TRBJ1-2; D is ambiguous. The CDR3 totals 13 residues. Germline CDR1 is KGHSH and CDR2 is LQKENI. V was cut by 2 bases and J by 0 bases, with 4 bases left in between. The CDR3 sequence is CASSPGANYGYTF. The CDR3, as DNA: TGTGCCAGCTCACCAGGGGCTAACTATGGCTACACCTTC.

This chain uses TRBV5-1 with TRBJ1-2; perhaps TRBD1 as D (6 bases). CDR3 length equals 15 residues. Germline loops: CDR1 SGHRS, CDR2 YFSETQ. Trimming cost V 3 bases and J 4 bases, with 16 bases left between them. In nucleotides, the CDR3 is TGCGCCAGCAGCTCCGAAGGGGGGGCCCCCTATGGCTACACCTTC. It yields the protein CASSSEGGAPYGYTF. Full variable domain (outside the CDR3, taken from reference TRBV5-1 and TRBJ1-2): KAGVTQTPRYLIKTRGQQVTLSCSPISGHRSVSWYQQTPGQGLQFLFEYFSETQRNKGNFPGRFSGRQFSNSRSEMNVSTLELGDSALYLCASSSEGGAPYGYTFGSGTRLTVV.

The chain couples TRBV5-1 to TRBJ1-5, with a weak D call TRBD1 (5 bases). The V gene lost 0 bases and the J gene lost 0 bases, with 7 bases spanning the gap. CDR1 SGHRS and CDR2 YFSETQ come from the germline V gene. The CDR3 runs to 15 residues. CDR3 in DNA: TGCGCCAGCAGCTTGGGACAGTCTAGCAATCAGCCCCAGCATTTT. Translating gives CASSLGQSSNQPQHF. Full variable domain (rest looked up from reference TRBV5-1 and TRBJ1-5): KAGVTQTPRYLIKTRGQQVTLSCSPISGHRSVSWYQQTPGQGLQFLFEYFSETQRNKGNFPGRFSGRQFSNSRSEMNVSTLELGDSALYLCASSLGQSSNQPQHFGDGTRLSIL.

V and J are TRBV28 and TRBJ1-1; D is perhaps TRBD1 (5 bases). Germline V lookup: CDR1 MDHEN, CDR2 SYDVKM. This CDR3 has 17 residues. Trimming pared 5 bases from V and 0 bases from J, leaving 19 bases between. The DNA for the CDR3 is TGTGCCAGCAGTCCGGGGTTGGGGACTCACATGAACACTGAAGCTTTCTTT. Protein: CASSPGLGTHMNTEAFF.

The rearrangement joins TRBV4-3 to TRBJ1-1; 8 bases align to TRBD1. Germline-derived CDR1 and CDR2 are LGHNA and YSLEER. The V segment lost 0 bases and the J segment 0 bases; nucleotides outside the gene matches: 3. The CDR3 is 16 amino acids. In nucleotides, the CDR3 is TGCGCCAGCAGCCAAGACTGGGACAGGCTGAACACTGAAGCTTTCTTT. Encoded protein: CASSQDWDRLNTEAFF.

The chain recombines TRBV4-3 with TRBJ1-5; TRBD1 agrees at 8 bases. CDR3 length equals 14 residues. The J segment lost 6 bases and the V segment lost 1 base, leaving 2 bases of the junction unmatched. From germline, CDR1 is LGHNA and CDR2 YSLEER. CDR3 nucleotides: TGCGCCAGCAGCCAAGGGACAGGGAGTCAGCCCCAGCATTTT. Translating gives CASSQGTGSQPQHF.